The T cell receptor (beta chain) described here comes from a study of blood T cells in healthy people across ages. With V trimmed by 0 bases and J by 2 bases, 5 bases remained unmatched. The CDR3 runs to 16 residues. CDR1 and CDR2 (germline): LGHNA, YSLEER. Using a J-beta primer mix together with a sample-barcoded 5' primer, a second PCR was run for roughly 6 to 11 cycles. TCRdb called the 5' RACE reads again in MiXCR, with one record for every CDR3 protein. Counted here are 650,000 to 900,000 distinct CDR3 sequences, under 80% occurring once; the ten biggest clones make up roughly a quarter. The sequence derives from a man in his thirties or forties in good health. The sample comprised blood. This rearrangement joins TRBV4-3 to TRBJ2-3, with TRBD1 matching over 7 bases. CDR3 DNA sequence: TGCGCCAGCAGCCAAGATAGACAGGGTATCACAGATACGCAGTATTTT. Translating gives CASSQDRQGITDTQYF.